The 22 T cell receptor beta chains below were found in one sample sequenced in a study of identical twins. One entry per CDR3 protein results from TCRdb running MiXCR on the 5' RACE reads. The sample carries 750,000 to 950,000 distinct CDR3 sequences, 9% to 15% recorded once. The same sample was also used in a study of yellow fever vaccine responses in identical twins.

Sequenced sample: PBMCs. Receptors were obtained from a young woman in good health.

Only a few counts were recorded for this clonotype. The rearrangement links TRBV6-5 to TRBJ2-1; possible D gene TRBD2, 6 bases. Germline V gene lookup returns CDR1 MNHEY and CDR2 SVGAGI. V was trimmed by 2 bases and J by 6 bases, leaving 14 bases between them. The CDR3 contains 15 residues. CDR3 DNA: TGTGCCAGCAGTTACATGGCGGGGCCCTTCAATGAGCAGTTCTTC. Its protein is CASSYMAGPFNEQFF.

This clonotype was counted only a few times. V and J are TRBV5-5 and TRBJ1-1; no firm D call. Germline-derived CDR1 and CDR2 are SGHKS and YYEKEE (reference sequence). This CDR3 contains 14 residues. Trimming took off 2 bases at V and 0 bases at J, with 8 bases between the two ends. CDR3 sequence reads: CASSFVTVNTEAFF. The CDR3 DNA is TGTGCCAGCAGCTTCGTTACAGTGAACACTGAAGCTTTCTTT.

This clonotype was seen at least ten times. The chain joins TRBV5-1 to TRBJ2-2; no reliable D call. This CDR3 is 13 amino acids long. CDR1 is SGHRS, CDR2 YFSETQ, per germline. V was clipped by 1 base and J by 6 bases, with 7 bases between them. CDR3 protein: CASSLPGPGELFF. CDR3 nucleotide sequence: TGCGCCAGCAGCTTGCCGGGCCCCGGGGAGCTGTTTTTT.

This clonotype came up a few times. A junction boundary mismatches the germline segment, possibly from a read error. This chain uses TRBV5-1 with TRBJ2-1; 9 bases align to TRBD2. CDR3 length: 14 residues. Looked up from germline, CDR1 is SGHRS and CDR2 is YFSETQ. For the CDR3, the DNA is TGCGCCAGCAGCTTAGCGGGGGGTAACAATGAGCAGTCCTTC. This gives the protein CASSLAGGNNEQSF.

V gene TRBV20-1 combines with J gene TRBJ2-7; D uncertain. CDR1 and CDR2 (germline): DFQATT, SNEGSKA (reference sequence). The CDR3 consists of 12 residues. DNA of the CDR3: TGCAGTGCTAGAGAGGGCTCCTACGGGCAGTACGTC. Protein sequence: CSAREGSYGQYV.

This clonotype was observed a handful of times. V gene TRBV11-3 combines with J gene TRBJ2-5; D gene ambiguous. V lost 5 bases to trimming and J lost 2 bases, with 6 bases between them. CDR1 and CDR2 (germline): SGHNT, YENEEA. The CDR3 loop spans 12 amino acids. The CDR3 nucleotides are TGTGCCAGCAGCCGAATACAAGAGACCCAGTACTTC. It yields the protein CASSRIQETQYF. The full variable domain, in which reference TRBV11-3 and TRBJ2-5 provide the parts outside the CDR3, is EAGVVQSPRYKIIEKKQPVAFWCNPISGHNTLYWYLQNLGQGPELLIRYENEEAVDDSQLPKDRFSAERLKGVDSTLKIQPAELGDSAVYLCASSRIQETQYFGPGTRLLVL.

Worth noting for this clonotype: At one of its ends the junction is not consistent with the germline gene, which may arise from a read error. This chain joins TRBV20-1 and TRBJ2-1; D may be TRBD2 (6 bases). Germline CDR1 is DFQATT and CDR2 is SNEGSKA (reference sequence). The CDR3 has 16 residues. The CDR3 region is CCASDLGGLGYNEQFF. For the CDR3, the DNA is TGCTGTGCTAGTGACCTTGGGGGACTCGGGTACAATGAGCAGTTCTTC.

This clonotype turned up a few times. This sequence joins TRBV12-3 or TRBV12-4 and TRBJ2-4; D uncertain. CDR3 length: 14 amino acids. The V and J ends lost 7 bases and 0 bases respectively, with 10 bases between them. CDR3 loop: CASTQPGAKNIQYF. CDR3 sequence (DNA): TGTGCCAGCACCCAGCCGGGAGCCAAAAACATTCAGTACTTC.

This clonotype has just a few counts. The chain combines TRBV20-1 with TRBJ2-7, with 11 bases lining up with TRBD2. CDR1 is DFQATT, CDR2 SNEGSKA, per germline (reference sequence). With 5 bases clipped from V and 1 base from J, the junction kept 7 bases outside the gene matches. This CDR3 comprises 15 residues. CDR3 in DNA: TGCAGTGCTGCCGAGACTAGCGGGATTTCCTACGAGCAGTACTTC. This encodes CSAAETSGISYEQYF.

The chain couples TRBV28 to TRBJ2-7, with no clear D. The germline CDR1 and CDR2 sequences are MDHEN and SYDVKM. V lost 0 bases and J lost 3, with 9 bases in between. The CDR3 totals 14 residues. The CDR3 sequence is CASSLWQTDYEQYF. The CDR3 region has the DNA TGTGCCAGCAGTTTATGGCAGACTGACTACGAGCAGTACTTC.

This chain uses TRBV2 with TRBJ2-1, with 7 bases that match TRBD2. The V and J ends lost 9 bases and 1 base, in that order; junction bases with no gene match: 9. CDR1 and CDR2 from the germline V gene are SNHLY and FYNNEI. The CDR3 length is 15 residues. The CDR3 protein is CASQPQAGSYNEQFF. The DNA of the CDR3 is TGTGCCAGTCAGCCACAAGCGGGGTCCTACAATGAGCAGTTCTTC.

This clonotype was detected many times. The V call is TRBV20-1, the J call TRBJ1-5, with D uncertain. This CDR3 contains 13 residues. Trimming took off 5 bases at V and 4 bases at J, with 12 bases between the two ends. Germline CDR1 reads DFQATT; CDR2 reads SNEGSKA (reference sequence). The CDR3 loop is CSALSFGNQPQHF. The CDR3 nucleotides read TGCAGTGCTCTTTCTTTTGGAAATCAGCCCCAGCATTTT.

This chain joins TRBV19 and TRBJ2-2; D is undetermined. The CDR3 contains 14 residues. V was shortened by 7 bases and J by 2 bases, with 11 bases between the two germline ends. Germline V gene data show CDR1 as LNHDA and CDR2 as SQIVND (reference sequence). The CDR3 sequence is CASKPTTNTGELFF. For the CDR3, the DNA is TGTGCCAGTAAGCCCACCACCAACACCGGGGAGCTGTTTTTT.

This clonotype appeared a few times. CDR3 region: CSVEVYTGELFF. The DNA for the CDR3 is TGCAGCGTTGAAGTATACACCGGGGAGCTGTTTTTT. The rearrangement links TRBV29-1 to TRBJ2-2; D is uncertain. V gave up 1 base and J gave up 3 bases, with 3 bases separating them. The germline CDR1 and CDR2 sequences are SQVTM and ANQGSEA. The CDR3 runs to 12 residues.

This clonotype occurred a few times. The V gene is TRBV15, the J gene TRBJ1-1; TRBD1 matches 7 bases. Germline V gives CDR1 LNHNV, CDR2 YYDKDF (reference sequence). The V and J ends lost 0 bases and 8 bases, in that order; junction bases with no gene match: 3. This CDR3 comprises 13 residues. The CDR3 loop is CATSRDRGQEAFF. CDR3 in DNA: TGTGCCACCAGCAGAGATCGGGGACAGGAAGCTTTCTTT.

This clonotype was observed a few times. The rearrangement links TRBV5-6 to TRBJ1-2; weak D call: TRBD1 (5 bases). The CDR3 sequence is 14 residues long. The germline V gene has CDR1 SGHDT and CDR2 YYEEEE. Deletions cut 0 bases from V and 8 bases from J, with 14 bases between. CDR3 amino acids: CASSLEQVSVGYTF. Written as DNA, the CDR3 is TGTGCCAGCAGCTTGGAACAGGTATCTGTCGGCTACACCTTC.

The table lists this clonotype with a few counts. The chain carries TRBV6-5 and TRBJ2-2, with 8 bases that match TRBD1. There are 17 residues in the CDR3. The junction had 4 bases not matched to a gene; V was cut back by 0 bases and J by 1 base. CDR1 is MNHEY, CDR2 SVGAGI, per germline. CDR3 sequence reads: CASSYSLDRGNTGELFF. The CDR3 region has the DNA TGTGCCAGCAGTTACTCTTTAGACAGGGGGAACACCGGGGAGCTGTTTTTT.

V is TRBV20-1 and J is TRBJ2-3, with TRBD2 identical over 7 bases. The CDR3 is 16 amino acids. Looked up from germline, CDR1 is DFQATT and CDR2 is SNEGSKA (reference sequence). Trimming removed 6 bases from V and 2 bases from J; junction bases left unmatched: 14. In DNA form, the CDR3 reads TGCAGTGCCCGTGGGACTATGGGGTCCCTCACAGATACGCAGTATTTT. Protein product: CSARGTMGSLTDTQYF.

In its sample, this clonotype was seen a few times. This rearrangement joins TRBV2 to TRBJ1-1; no clear D gene. V was pared by 6 bases and J by 1 base, with 12 bases between. Germline V gene sequence: CDR1 SNHLY, CDR2 FYNNEI. The CDR3 is 14 amino acids. The CDR3 here is CASRQQNTNTEAFF. The CDR3 bases are TGTGCCAGCAGACAACAGAATACGAACACTGAAGCTTTCTTT.

The chain recombines TRBV20-1 with TRBJ2-2; no clear D. CDR1 is DFQATT and CDR2 is SNEGSKA in the germline V gene (reference sequence). This CDR3 is built from 12 residues. V dropped 6 bases and J dropped 1 base, with 6 bases sitting between them. CDR3 amino acids: CSALKNTGELFF. The CDR3 nucleotides are TGCAGTGCCCTGAAGAACACCGGGGAGCTGTTTTTT.

The sample holds many counts of this clonotype. The rearrangement uses TRBV20-1 and TRBJ2-1; 8 nucleotides agree with TRBD1. CDR1 is DFQATT and CDR2 is SNEGSKA in the germline V gene (reference sequence). The CDR3 contains 16 residues. The V and J ends lost 5 bases and 10 bases, in that order; junction bases with no gene match: 19. The CDR3 region has the DNA TGCAGTGCTTTAATCCTAGGGACAGGTGGCCCGGGGGAGCAGTTCTTC. Amino acids: CSALILGTGGPGEQFF.

This clonotype was observed a handful of times. This rearrangement joins TRBV7-2 to TRBJ2-5; a weak D match, TRBD2 (5 bases). The CDR3 length is 16 residues. Germline V gives CDR1 SGHTA, CDR2 FQGNSA. V gave up 3 bases and J gave up 4 bases, with 18 bases separating them. The CDR3: CASSLRVGLSGETQYF. In DNA form, the CDR3 reads TGTGCCAGCAGCTTGAGGGTCGGGCTTTCTGGAGAGACCCAGTACTTC. The full variable domain, with the rest looked up from reference TRBV7-2 and TRBJ2-5, is GAGVSQSPSNKVTEKGKDVELRCDPISGHTALYWYRQSLGQGLEFLIYFQGNSAPDKSGLPSDRFSAERTGGSVSTLTIQRTQQEDSAVYLCASSLRVGLSGETQYFGPGTRLLVL.